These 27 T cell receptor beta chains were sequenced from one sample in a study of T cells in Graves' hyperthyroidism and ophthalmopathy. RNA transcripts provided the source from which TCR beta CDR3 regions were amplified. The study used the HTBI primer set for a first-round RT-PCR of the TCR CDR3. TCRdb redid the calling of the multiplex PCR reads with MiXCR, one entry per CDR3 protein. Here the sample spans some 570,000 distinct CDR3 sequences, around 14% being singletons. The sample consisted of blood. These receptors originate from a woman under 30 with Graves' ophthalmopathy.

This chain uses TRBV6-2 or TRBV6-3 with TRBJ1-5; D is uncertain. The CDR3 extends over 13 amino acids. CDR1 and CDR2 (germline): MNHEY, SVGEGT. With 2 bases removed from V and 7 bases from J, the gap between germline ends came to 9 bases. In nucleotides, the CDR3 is TGTGCCAGCAGTTACGATCGCGAACAGCCCCAGCATTTT. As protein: CASSYDREQPQHF.

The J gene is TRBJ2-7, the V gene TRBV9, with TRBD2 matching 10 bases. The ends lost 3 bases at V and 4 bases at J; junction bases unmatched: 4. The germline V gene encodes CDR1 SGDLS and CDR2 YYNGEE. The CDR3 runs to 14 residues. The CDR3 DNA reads TGTGCCAGCAGCGCGTCACTAGCGGGGTACGAGCAGTACTTC. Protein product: CASSASLAGYEQYF.

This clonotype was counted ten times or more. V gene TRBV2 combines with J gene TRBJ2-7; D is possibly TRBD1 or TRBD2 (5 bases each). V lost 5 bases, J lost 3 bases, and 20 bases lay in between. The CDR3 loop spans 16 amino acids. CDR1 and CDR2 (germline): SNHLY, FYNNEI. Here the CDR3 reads CASSNNPGGGIYEQYF. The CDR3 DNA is TGTGCCAGCAGTAACAACCCAGGTGGGGGTATCTACGAGCAGTACTTC.

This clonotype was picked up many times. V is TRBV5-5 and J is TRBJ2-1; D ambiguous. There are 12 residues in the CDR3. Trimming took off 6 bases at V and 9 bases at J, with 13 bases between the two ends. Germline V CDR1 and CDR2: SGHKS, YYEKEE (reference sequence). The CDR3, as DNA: TGTGCCAGCATAACCTCGGGCCGTGAGCAGTTCTTC. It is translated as CASITSGREQFF.

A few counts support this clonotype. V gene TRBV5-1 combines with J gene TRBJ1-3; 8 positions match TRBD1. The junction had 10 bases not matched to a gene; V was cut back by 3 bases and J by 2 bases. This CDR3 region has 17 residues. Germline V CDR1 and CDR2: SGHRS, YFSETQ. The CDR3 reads CASSSLQGAYPGNTIYF. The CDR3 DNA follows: TGCGCCAGCAGCTCGCTTCAGGGGGCTTACCCTGGAAACACCATATATTTT.

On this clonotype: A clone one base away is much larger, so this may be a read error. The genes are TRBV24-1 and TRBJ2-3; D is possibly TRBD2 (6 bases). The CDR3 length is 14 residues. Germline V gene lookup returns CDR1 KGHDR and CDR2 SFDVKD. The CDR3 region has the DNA TGTGTCACCAGTGATCTTCCGGGACTCCAGACGCAGTATTTT. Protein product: CVTSDLPGLQTQYF.

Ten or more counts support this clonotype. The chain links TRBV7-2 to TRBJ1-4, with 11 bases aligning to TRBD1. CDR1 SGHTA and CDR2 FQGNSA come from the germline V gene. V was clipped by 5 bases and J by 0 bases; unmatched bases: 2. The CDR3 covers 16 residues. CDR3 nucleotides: TGTGCCAGCAGCCCGGGACAGGGGGCAACTAATGAAAAACTGTTTTTT. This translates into CASSPGQGATNEKLFF. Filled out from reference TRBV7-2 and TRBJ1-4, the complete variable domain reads GAGVSQSPSNKVTEKGKDVELRCDPISGHTALYWYRQSLGQGLEFLIYFQGNSAPDKSGLPSDRFSAERTGGSVSTLTIQRTQQEDSAVYLCASSPGQGATNEKLFFGSGTQLSVL.

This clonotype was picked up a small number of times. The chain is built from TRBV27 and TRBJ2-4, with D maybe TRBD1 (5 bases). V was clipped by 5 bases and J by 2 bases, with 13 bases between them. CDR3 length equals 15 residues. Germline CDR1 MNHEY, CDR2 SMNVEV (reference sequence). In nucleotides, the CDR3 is TGTGCCAGCAGTCCCTCCGACAGTTCCAAAAACATTCAGTACTTC. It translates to CASSPSDSSKNIQYF.

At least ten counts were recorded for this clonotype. CDR3 loop: CASRPGPDYEQYF. In DNA, the CDR3 is TGTGCCAGCAGACCCGGCCCGGACTACGAGCAGTACTTC. The chain combines TRBV27 with TRBJ2-7; D is unresolved. The CDR3 extends over 13 amino acids. Germline V gene lookup returns CDR1 MNHEY and CDR2 SMNVEV (reference sequence). The V end lost 6 bases, the J end lost 3 bases, and 12 bases lay between the germline ends.

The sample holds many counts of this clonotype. The CDR3 DNA follows: TGTGCCACCAGCAGAGATTATGGTCTGATCCAAAGGAGCTCCTACGAGCAGTACTTC. Translation: CATSRDYGLIQRSSYEQYF. This rearrangement joins TRBV15 to TRBJ2-7; D is uncertain. V was trimmed by 0 bases and J by 0 bases, leaving 21 bases between them. The CDR3 contains 19 residues. Germline V gives CDR1 LNHNV, CDR2 YYDKDF (reference sequence). Looking up the rest from reference TRBV15 and TRBJ2-7 gives the full variable domain: DAMVIQNPRYQVTQFGKPVTLSCSQTLNHNVMYWYQQKSSQAPKLLFHYYDKDFNNEADTPDNFQSRRPNTSFCFLDIRSPGLGDTAMYLCATSRDYGLIQRSSYEQYFGPGTRLTVT.

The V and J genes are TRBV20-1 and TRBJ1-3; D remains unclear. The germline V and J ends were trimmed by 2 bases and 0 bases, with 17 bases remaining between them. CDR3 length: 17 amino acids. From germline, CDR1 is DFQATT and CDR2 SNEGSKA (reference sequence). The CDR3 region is CSARRRRGGGSGNTIYF. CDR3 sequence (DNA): TGCAGTGCTAGAAGGAGGAGAGGTGGAGGCTCTGGAAACACCATATATTTT.

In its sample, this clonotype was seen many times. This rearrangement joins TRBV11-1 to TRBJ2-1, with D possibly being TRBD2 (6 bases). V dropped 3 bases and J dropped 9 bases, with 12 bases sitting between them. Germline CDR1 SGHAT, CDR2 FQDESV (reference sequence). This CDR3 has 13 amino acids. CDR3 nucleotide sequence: TGTGCCAGCAGCTTTAGTGGAGCGGGTGAGCAGTTCTTC. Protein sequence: CASSFSGAGEQFF.

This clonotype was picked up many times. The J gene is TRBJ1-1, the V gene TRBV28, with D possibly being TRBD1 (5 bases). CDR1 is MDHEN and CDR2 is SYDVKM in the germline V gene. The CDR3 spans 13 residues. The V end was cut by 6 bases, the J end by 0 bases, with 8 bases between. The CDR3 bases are TGTGCCAGCAGCACGACAGTGAACACTGAAGCTTTCTTT. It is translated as CASSTTVNTEAFF.

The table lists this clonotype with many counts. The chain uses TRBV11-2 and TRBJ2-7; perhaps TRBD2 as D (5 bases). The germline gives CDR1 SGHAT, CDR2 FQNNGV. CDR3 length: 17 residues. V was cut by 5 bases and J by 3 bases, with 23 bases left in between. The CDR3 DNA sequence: TGTGCCAGCAGCCTATCCGATGTTCGCGGAGGTGACTACGAGCAGTACTTC. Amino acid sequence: CASSLSDVRGGDYEQYF.

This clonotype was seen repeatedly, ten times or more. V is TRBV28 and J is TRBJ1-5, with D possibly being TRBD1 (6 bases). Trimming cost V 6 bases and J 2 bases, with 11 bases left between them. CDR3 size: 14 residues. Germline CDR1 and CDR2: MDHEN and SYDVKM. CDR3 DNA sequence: TGTGCCAGCAGAATACAGGGCGGCAATCAGCCCCAGCATTTT. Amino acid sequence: CASRIQGGNQPQHF.

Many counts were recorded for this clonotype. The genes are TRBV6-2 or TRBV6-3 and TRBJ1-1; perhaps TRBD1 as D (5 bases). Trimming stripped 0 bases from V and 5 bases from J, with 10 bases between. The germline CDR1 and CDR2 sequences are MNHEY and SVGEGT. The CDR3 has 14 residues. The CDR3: CASSYSRGRTEAFF. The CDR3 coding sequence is TGTGCCAGCAGTTACTCGAGGGGCAGGACTGAAGCTTTCTTT.

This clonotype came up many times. The CDR3 coding sequence is TGTGCCAGCGGGCCTCCGGGACTAGCGGGAGCCCGCCCCTACAATGAGCAGTTCTTC. Its translation is CASGPPGLAGARPYNEQFF. The chain couples TRBV7-9 to TRBJ2-1; 14 bases agree with TRBD2. The CDR3 length is 19 residues. J lost 2 bases, V lost 8 bases, and 14 bases had no gene match. CDR1 is SEHNR and CDR2 is FQNEAQ in the germline V gene (reference sequence).

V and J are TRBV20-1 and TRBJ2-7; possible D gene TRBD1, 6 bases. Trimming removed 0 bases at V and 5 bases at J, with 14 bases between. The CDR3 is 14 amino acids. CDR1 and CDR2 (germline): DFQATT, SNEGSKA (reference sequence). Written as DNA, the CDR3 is TGCAGTGCTAGAGATGGGGGCCCCCCCCACGAGCAGTACTTC. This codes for CSARDGGPPHEQYF.

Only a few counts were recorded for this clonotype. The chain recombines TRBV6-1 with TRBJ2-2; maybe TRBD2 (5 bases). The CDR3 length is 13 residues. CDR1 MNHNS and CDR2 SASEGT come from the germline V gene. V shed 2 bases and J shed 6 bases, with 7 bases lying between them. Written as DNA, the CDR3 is TGTGCCAGCAGTGAACGAGCGGCCGGGGAGCTGTTTTTT. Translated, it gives CASSERAAGELFF.

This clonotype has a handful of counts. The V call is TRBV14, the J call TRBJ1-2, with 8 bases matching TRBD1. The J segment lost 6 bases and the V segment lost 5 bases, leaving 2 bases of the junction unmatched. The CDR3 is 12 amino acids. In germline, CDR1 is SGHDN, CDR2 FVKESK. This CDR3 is CASSKDRDGYTF. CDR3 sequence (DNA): TGTGCCAGCAGCAAGGACAGGGATGGCTACACCTTC.

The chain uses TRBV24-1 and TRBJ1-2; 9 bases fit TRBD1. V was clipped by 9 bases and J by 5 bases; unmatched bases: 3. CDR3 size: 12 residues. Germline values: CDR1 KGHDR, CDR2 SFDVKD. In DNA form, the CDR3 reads TGTGCCACCTCTGACAGGGGGTATGGCTACACCTTC. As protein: CATSDRGYGYTF.

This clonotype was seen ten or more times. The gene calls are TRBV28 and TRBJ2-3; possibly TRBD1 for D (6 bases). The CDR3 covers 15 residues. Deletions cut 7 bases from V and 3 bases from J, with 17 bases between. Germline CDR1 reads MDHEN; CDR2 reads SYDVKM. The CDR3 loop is CASTRDNWSTDTQYF. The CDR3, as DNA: TGTGCCAGCACCCGGGACAATTGGAGTACAGATACGCAGTATTTT.

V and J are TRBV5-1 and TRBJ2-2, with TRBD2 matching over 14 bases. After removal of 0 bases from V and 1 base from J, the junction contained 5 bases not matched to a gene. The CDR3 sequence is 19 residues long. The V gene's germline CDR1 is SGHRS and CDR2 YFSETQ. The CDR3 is CASSLGGTSGSLNTGELFF. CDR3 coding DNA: TGCGCCAGCAGCTTGGGAGGGACTAGCGGGAGCTTGAACACCGGGGAGCTGTTTTTT.

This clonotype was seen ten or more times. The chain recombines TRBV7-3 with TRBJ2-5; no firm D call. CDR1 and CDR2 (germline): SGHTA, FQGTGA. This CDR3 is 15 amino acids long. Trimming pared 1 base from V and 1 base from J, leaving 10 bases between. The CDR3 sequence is CASSLNGHSQETQYF. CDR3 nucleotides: TGTGCCAGCAGCTTAAACGGGCACAGCCAAGAGACCCAGTACTTC.

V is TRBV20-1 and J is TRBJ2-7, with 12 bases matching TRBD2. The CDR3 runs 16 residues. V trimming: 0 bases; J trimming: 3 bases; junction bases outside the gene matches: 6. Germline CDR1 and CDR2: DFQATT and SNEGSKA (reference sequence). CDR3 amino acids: CSARESRLAGVYEQYF. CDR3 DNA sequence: TGCAGTGCTAGAGAAAGTCGACTAGCGGGAGTCTACGAGCAGTACTTC.

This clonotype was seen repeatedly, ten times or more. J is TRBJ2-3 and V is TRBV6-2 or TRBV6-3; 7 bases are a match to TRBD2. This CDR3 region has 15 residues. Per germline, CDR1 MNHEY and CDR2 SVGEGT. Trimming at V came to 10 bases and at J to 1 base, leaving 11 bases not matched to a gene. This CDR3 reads CATKRTSAGTDTQYF. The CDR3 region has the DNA TGTGCCACCAAGCGAACTAGCGCGGGCACAGATACGCAGTATTTT.

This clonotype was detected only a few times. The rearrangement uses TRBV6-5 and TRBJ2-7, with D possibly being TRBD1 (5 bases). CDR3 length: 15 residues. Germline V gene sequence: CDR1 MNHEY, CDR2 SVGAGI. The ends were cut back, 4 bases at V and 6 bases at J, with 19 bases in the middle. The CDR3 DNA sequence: TGTGCCAGCAGTTCTCCTAGGGGAAGTTCGGGCGAGCAGTACTTC. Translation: CASSSPRGSSGEQYF.